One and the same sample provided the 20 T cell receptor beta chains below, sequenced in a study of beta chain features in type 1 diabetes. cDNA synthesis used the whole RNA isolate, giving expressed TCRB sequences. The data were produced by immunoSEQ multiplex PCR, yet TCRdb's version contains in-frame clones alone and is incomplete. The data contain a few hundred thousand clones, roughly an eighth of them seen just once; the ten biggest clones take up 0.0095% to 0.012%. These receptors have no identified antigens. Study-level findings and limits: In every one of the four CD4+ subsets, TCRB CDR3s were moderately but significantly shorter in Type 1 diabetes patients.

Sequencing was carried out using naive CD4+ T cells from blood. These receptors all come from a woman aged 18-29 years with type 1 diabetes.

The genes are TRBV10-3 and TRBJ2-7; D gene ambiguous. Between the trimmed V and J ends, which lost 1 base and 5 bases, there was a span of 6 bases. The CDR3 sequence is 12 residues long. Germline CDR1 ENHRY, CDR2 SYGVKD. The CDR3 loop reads CAISELVDEQYF. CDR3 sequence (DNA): TGTGCCATCAGTGAGTTAGTTGACGAGCAGTACTTC.

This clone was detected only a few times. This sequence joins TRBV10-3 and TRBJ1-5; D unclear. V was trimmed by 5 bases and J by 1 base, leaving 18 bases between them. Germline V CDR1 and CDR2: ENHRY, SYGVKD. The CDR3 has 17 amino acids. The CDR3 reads CAISRQGRGESNQPQHF. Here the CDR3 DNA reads TGTGCCATCAGTCGCCAAGGACGGGGTGAGAGCAATCAGCCCCAGCATTTT.

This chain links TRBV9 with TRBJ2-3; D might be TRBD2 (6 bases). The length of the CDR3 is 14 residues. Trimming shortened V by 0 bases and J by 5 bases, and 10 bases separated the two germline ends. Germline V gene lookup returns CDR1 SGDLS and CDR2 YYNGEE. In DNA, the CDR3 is TGTGCCAGCAGCGTAGCATCCGGGAGAGATACGCAGTATTTT. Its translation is CASSVASGRDTQYF.

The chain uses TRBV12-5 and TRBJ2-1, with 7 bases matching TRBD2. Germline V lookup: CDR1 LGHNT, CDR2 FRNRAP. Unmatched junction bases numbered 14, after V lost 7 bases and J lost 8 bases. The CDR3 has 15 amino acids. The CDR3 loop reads CASVRTGTIGDEQFF. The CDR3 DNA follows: TGTGCTAGTGTCCGAACCGGGACTATTGGCGATGAGCAGTTCTTC.

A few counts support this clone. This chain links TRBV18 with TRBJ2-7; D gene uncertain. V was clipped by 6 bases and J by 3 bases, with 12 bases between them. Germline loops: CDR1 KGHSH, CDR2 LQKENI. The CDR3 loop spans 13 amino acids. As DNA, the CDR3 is TGTGCCAGCTCTCAATCGGAGCTCTACGAGCAGTACTTC. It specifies CASSQSELYEQYF.

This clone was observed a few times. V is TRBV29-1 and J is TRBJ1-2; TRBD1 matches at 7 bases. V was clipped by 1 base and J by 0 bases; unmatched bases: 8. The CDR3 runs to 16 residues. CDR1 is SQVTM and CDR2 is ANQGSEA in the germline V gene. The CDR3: CSVEAAPGQPNYGYTF. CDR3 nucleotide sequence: TGCAGCGTTGAAGCAGCCCCGGGACAGCCTAACTATGGCTACACCTTC. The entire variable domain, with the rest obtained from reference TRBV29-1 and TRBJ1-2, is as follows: SAVISQKPSRDICQRGTSLTIQCQVDSQVTMMFWYRQQPGQSLTLIATANQGSEATYESGFVIDKFPISRPNLTFSTLTVSNMSPEDSSIYLCSVEAAPGQPNYGYTFGSGTRLTVV.

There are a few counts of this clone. CDR3 loop: CAISESGRVYGYTF. DNA of the CDR3: TGTGCCATCAGTGAGTCGGGCAGGGTTTACGGCTACACCTTC. The genes are TRBV10-3 and TRBJ1-2; D may be TRBD1 (5 bases). The CDR3 has 14 residues. In germline, CDR1 is ENHRY, CDR2 SYGVKD. Trimming shortened V by 0 bases and J by 8 bases, and 13 bases separated the two germline ends.

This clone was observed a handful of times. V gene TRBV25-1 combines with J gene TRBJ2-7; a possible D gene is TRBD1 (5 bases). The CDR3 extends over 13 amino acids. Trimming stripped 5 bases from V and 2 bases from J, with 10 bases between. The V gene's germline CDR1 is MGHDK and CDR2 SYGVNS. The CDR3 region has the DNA TGTGCCAGCAGTATGTCAGGGACCTACGAGCAGTACTTC. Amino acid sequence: CASSMSGTYEQYF.

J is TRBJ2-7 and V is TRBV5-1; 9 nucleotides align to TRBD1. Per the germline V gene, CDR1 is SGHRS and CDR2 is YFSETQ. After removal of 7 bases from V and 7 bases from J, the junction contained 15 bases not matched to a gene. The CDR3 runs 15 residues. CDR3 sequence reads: CASAMIGTGLGEQYF. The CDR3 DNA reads TGCGCCAGCGCGATGATCGGGACAGGGCTGGGAGAGCAGTACTTC.

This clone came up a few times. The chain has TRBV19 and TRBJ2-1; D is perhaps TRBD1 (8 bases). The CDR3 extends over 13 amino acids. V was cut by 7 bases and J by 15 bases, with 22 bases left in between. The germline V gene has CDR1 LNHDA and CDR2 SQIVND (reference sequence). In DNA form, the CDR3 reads TGTGCCAGTACCTCAGCGGGGACAGGCCGATCGTTCTTC. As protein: CASTSAGTGRSFF.

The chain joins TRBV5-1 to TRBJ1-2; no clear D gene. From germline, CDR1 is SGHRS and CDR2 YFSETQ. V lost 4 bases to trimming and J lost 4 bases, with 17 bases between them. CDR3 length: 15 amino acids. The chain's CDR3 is CASSGESAWGYGYTF. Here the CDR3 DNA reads TGCGCCAGCAGCGGGGAGTCTGCCTGGGGCTATGGCTACACCTTC.

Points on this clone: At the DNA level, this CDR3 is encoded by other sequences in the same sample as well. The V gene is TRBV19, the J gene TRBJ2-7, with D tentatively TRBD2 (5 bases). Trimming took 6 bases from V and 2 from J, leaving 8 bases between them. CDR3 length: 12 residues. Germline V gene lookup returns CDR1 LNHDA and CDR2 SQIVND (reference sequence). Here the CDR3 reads CASSPRAYEQYF. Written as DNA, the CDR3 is TGTGCCAGTAGCCCGCGGGCCTACGAGCAGTACTTC.

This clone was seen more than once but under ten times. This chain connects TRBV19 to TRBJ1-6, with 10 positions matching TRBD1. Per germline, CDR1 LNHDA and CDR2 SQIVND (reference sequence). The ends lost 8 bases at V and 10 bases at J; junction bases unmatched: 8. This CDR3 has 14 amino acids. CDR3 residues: CASGRDRGFSPLHF. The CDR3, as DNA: TGTGCCAGTGGTCGGGACAGGGGTTTCTCACCCCTCCACTTT.

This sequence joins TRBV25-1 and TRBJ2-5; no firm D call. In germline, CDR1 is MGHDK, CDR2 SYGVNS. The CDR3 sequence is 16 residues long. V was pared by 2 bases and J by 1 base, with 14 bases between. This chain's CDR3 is CASSEIKPSFQETQYF. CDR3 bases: TGTGCCAGCAGTGAAATCAAGCCTTCCTTCCAAGAGACCCAGTACTTC.

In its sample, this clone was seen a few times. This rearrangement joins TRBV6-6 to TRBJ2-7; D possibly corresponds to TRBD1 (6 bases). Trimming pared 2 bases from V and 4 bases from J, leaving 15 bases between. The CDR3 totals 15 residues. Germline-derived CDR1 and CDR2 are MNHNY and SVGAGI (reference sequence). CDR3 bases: TGTGCCAGCAGTTACCCCGGGACACGGATATACGAGCAGTACTTC. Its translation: CASSYPGTRIYEQYF.

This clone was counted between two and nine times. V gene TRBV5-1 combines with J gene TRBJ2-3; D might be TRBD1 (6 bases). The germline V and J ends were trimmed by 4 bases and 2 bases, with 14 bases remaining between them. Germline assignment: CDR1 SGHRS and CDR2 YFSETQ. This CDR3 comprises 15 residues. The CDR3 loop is CASSPQGGPTDTQYF. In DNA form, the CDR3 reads TGCGCCAGCAGCCCACAGGGTGGTCCCACAGATACGCAGTATTTT.

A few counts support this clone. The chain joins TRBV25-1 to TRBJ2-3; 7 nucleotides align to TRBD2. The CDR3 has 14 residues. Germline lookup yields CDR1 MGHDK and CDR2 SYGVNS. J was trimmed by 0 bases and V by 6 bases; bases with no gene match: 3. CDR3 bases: TGTGCCAGCAGCCGTAGCGGGAGCACAGATACGCAGTATTTT. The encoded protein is CASSRSGSTDTQYF. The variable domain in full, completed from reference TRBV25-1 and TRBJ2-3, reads EADIYQTPRYLVIGTGKKITLECSQTMGHDKMYWYQQDPGMELHLIHYSYGVNSTEKGDLSSESTVSRIRTEHFPLTLESARPSHTSQYLCASSRSGSTDTQYFGPGTRLTVL.

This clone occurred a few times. CDR3 DNA: TGTGCCAGCTCAGGGACAGTGGCTTCGGAGACCCAGTACTTC. This sequence encodes CASSGTVASETQYF. This chain links TRBV18 with TRBJ2-5; 7 bases line up with TRBD1. This CDR3 spans 14 amino acids. Germline CDR1 and CDR2: KGHSH and LQKENI. With V trimmed by 5 bases and J by 5 bases, 8 bases remained unmatched.

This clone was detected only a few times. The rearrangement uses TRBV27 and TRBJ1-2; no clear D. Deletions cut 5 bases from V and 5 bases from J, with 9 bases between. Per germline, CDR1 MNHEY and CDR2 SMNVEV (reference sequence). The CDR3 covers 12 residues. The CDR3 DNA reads TGTGCCAGCAGTGGTGGTCGGTATGGCTACACCTTC. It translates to CASSGGRYGYTF.

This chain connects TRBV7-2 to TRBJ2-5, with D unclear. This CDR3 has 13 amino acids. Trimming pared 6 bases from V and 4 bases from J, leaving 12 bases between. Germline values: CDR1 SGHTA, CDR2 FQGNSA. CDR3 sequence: CASRSGLVETQYF. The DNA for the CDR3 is TGTGCCAGCAGGTCAGGCCTGGTAGAGACCCAGTACTTC.